This TCR beta chain was captured by sequencing in a study of OX40 agonist ivuxolimab in advanced cancers. Method: immunoSEQ multiplex PCR; TCRdb's copy keeps in-frame clones and lacks some. This table has under 60,000 clones, roughly 94% appearing once. As regards this clone: Its antigen is undetermined.

CDR1 and CDR2 (germline): PRHDT, FYEKMQ (reference sequence). V lost 0 bases, J lost 2 bases, and 5 bases lay in between. This CDR3 has 13 amino acids. Notes on the study in general: Clonal expansion among partial responders at 0.1-3.0 mg/kg ranked near the lowest.

Sample: CD4+ or CD8+ T cells sorted from blood, taken in a trial of the OX40 agonist ivuxolimab. The chain joins TRBV13 to TRBJ2-7; no clear D. This receptor was obtained from an adult with an advanced solid tumor such as melanoma, head and neck, liver or kidney cancer. The DNA for the CDR3 is TGTGCCAGCAGCTTAGGGGGGACCTACGAGCAGTACTTC. Its protein product is CASSLGGTYEQYF.